The 14 T cell receptor beta chains listed next were all sequenced from one sample in a study of shared clonotypes between healthy human individuals. Data came from immunoSEQ multiplex PCR; TCRdb stores just in-frame clones and leaves some out. Of roughly 590,000 clones detected, less than 97% appear once; the ten largest clones hold 0.1% to 0.11%. The naive CD8 subset, CD45RO-negative cells positively selected for CCR7, excluded terminally differentiated effector memory CD45RA+ cells. Sequenced: naive CD8+ T cells sorted from blood. The source is a woman in her 30s in good health.

The rearrangement uses TRBV29-1 and TRBJ1-2, with 7 bases aligning to TRBD1. The CDR3 is made up of 12 amino acids. The V gene's germline CDR1 is SQVTM and CDR2 ANQGSEA. With V trimmed by 5 bases and J by 4 bases, 4 bases remained unmatched. DNA for the CDR3: TGCAGCGTTTCGGACAGGACCTATGGCTACACCTTC. As protein: CSVSDRTYGYTF.

The V and J genes are TRBV19 and TRBJ2-7; 12 bases are a match to TRBD2. CDR1 and CDR2 (germline): LNHDA, SQIVND (reference sequence). Losses at the gene ends were 4 bases for V and 4 bases for J; bases not matched to a gene: 8. CDR3 length: 16 residues. The CDR3 is CASSTWTSGKQYEQYF. Written as DNA, the CDR3 is TGTGCCAGTAGTACTTGGACTAGCGGGAAACAATACGAGCAGTACTTC.

This chain joins TRBV15 and TRBJ1-1; D gene ambiguous. CDR3 length: 18 amino acids. V was trimmed by 7 bases and J by 0 bases, leaving 24 bases between them. Germline V CDR1 and CDR2: LNHNV, YYDKDF (reference sequence). CDR3 amino acids: CATKQTPLRVSLNTEAFF. The CDR3, as DNA: TGTGCCACCAAGCAGACGCCCCTCCGCGTAAGCCTGAACACTGAAGCTTTCTTT.

The chain links TRBV28 to TRBJ2-2; 12 bases line up with TRBD2. The CDR3 contains 17 residues. V dropped 4 bases and J dropped 7; count of bases not matched to a gene: 10. CDR1 and CDR2 from the germline V gene are MDHEN and SYDVKM. DNA of the CDR3: TGTGCCAGCAGTTACGACGGAAGACTAGCGGGAGTCGGGGAGCTGTTTTTT. Its protein product is CASSYDGRLAGVGELFF.

As regards this clone: This same CDR3 is encoded by further DNA sequences in the sample. This chain joins TRBV9 and TRBJ2-7, with a weak D call TRBD1 (5 bases). Trimming pared 0 bases from V and 3 bases from J, leaving 10 bases between. Germline V gene data show CDR1 as SGDLS and CDR2 as YYNGEE. This CDR3 is built from 14 residues. In DNA form, the CDR3 reads TGTGCCAGCAGCGTAGGCGGTCAGGGCTACGAGCAGTACTTC. Protein sequence: CASSVGGQGYEQYF.

V gene TRBV28 combines with J gene TRBJ1-2; D ambiguous. This CDR3 is built from 14 residues. Deletions cut 3 bases from V and 5 bases from J, with 13 bases between. Germline assignment: CDR1 MDHEN and CDR2 SYDVKM. This CDR3 reads CASSFYSGGYGYTF. CDR3 DNA sequence: TGTGCCAGCAGTTTTTACAGCGGTGGTTATGGCTACACCTTC.

The chain employs TRBV28 and TRBJ2-3; 10 nucleotides match TRBD2. V was clipped by 8 bases and J by 0 bases; unmatched bases: 14. CDR1 MDHEN and CDR2 SYDVKM come from the germline V gene. The CDR3 has 18 amino acids. CDR3 DNA sequence: TGTGCCAGCCGATGGGATCCCGGGACTAGCGTAAGCACAGATACGCAGTATTTT. This sequence encodes CASRWDPGTSVSTDTQYF.

V gene TRBV14 combines with J gene TRBJ1-4, with a weak D call TRBD1 (5 bases). Trimming removed 3 bases at V and 4 bases at J, with 12 bases between. CDR3 size: 15 residues. Germline V gene data show CDR1 as SGHDN and CDR2 as FVKESK. The DNA of the CDR3 is TGTGCCAGCAGCCACCAGGGACTCAATAATGAAAAACTGTTTTTT. Protein sequence: CASSHQGLNNEKLFF.

V gene TRBV19 combines with J gene TRBJ2-7; D may be TRBD2 (5 bases). Germline assignment: CDR1 LNHDA and CDR2 SQIVND (reference sequence). The V end was cut by 5 bases, the J end by 0 bases, with 14 bases between. The CDR3 runs to 15 residues. CDR3 DNA: TGTGCCAGTAGTGAGGGAGACTCCAGCTCCTACGAGCAGTACTTC. As protein: CASSEGDSSSYEQYF.

The chain combines TRBV2 with TRBJ2-1, with 7 bases lining up with TRBD2. Germline-derived CDR1 and CDR2 are SNHLY and FYNNEI. The CDR3 runs to 16 residues. Trimming took 5 bases from V and 6 from J; bases not matched to a gene: 13. The CDR3 sequence: CASSHPVDSGSNEQFF. The CDR3 DNA is TGTGCCAGCAGTCACCCCGTCGATAGCGGGTCCAATGAGCAGTTCTTC.

This sequence joins TRBV13 and TRBJ2-7, with D possibly matching TRBD2 (6 bases). Germline V CDR1 and CDR2: PRHDT, FYEKMQ (reference sequence). Between the trimmed V and J ends, which lost 5 bases and 0 bases, there was a span of 14 bases. This CDR3 spans 15 amino acids. The CDR3: CASSMIAESSYEQYF. CDR3 nucleotide sequence: TGTGCCAGCAGCATGATAGCGGAGAGCTCCTACGAGCAGTACTTC.

CDR3 bases: TGTGCCAGCAGTTTAGAAGGGACTAGCGGGAAGAGCTCCTACAATGAGCAGTTCTTC. Amino acids: CASSLEGTSGKSSYNEQFF. V and J are TRBV28 and TRBJ2-1; 13 bases fit TRBD2. This CDR3 has 19 residues. The germline V gene has CDR1 MDHEN and CDR2 SYDVKM. Trimming took 2 bases from V and 0 from J; bases not matched to a gene: 7.

In its sample, this clone was seen once. The V gene is TRBV10-2, the J gene TRBJ1-3; D gene unclear. Trimming took off 3 bases at V and 0 bases at J, with 12 bases between the two ends. CDR3 size: 16 residues. Looked up from germline, CDR1 is WSHSY and CDR2 is SAAADI. CDR3 coding DNA: TGCGCCAGCAGTGAACTCCCAGAGAGCTCTGGAAACACCATATATTTT. Its protein product is CASSELPESSGNTIYF.

This clone was seen just once. J is TRBJ2-5 and V is TRBV7-3; a possible D gene is TRBD1 (6 bases). There are 17 residues in the CDR3. Germline V gives CDR1 SGHTA, CDR2 FQGTGA. The V and J ends lost 0 bases and 5 bases respectively, with 19 bases between them. The chain's CDR3 is CASSLTKGQGKVETQYF. CDR3 coding DNA: TGTGCCAGCAGCTTAACGAAAGGGCAGGGGAAGGTGGAGACCCAGTACTTC.